This T cell receptor (beta chain) was identified during a study of PD-L1 blockade in urothelial cancer. Across the study: Blood analysis occurred 3 weeks (second dose) and 6 weeks after treatment start. Study conclusions and caveats: Having blood TCR clonality under the median before treatment predicted better survival.

A remark on this clone: What it binds is unknown.

Clones were read by immunoSEQ multiplex PCR, and TCRdb kept only the in-frame ones, dropping some. The table includes fewer than 90,000 clones, approximately 89% detected once. V was clipped by 6 bases and J by 0 bases; unmatched bases: 5. Germline assignment: CDR1 MDHEN and CDR2 SYDVKM. The CDR3 length is 15 residues. Time point here: peripheral blood 6 weeks after treatment start. Each individual provided 1 to 8 samples (taken pretreatment and on-treatment). The chain joins TRBV28 to TRBJ1-5, with 7 bases lining up with TRBD1. The receptor's source is a woman at least 80 years old with urothelial cancer. The sample consisted of PBMCs, taken around atezolizumab (anti-PD-L1) treatment. This chain's CDR3 is CASSDRAYSNQPQHF. The CDR3 DNA reads TGTGCCAGCAGCGACAGGGCCTATAGCAATCAGCCCCAGCATTTT.